This is a list of T cell receptor beta chains from one sample in a study of OX40 agonist ivuxolimab in advanced cancers. The protocol was immunoSEQ multiplex PCR, while the TCRdb copy is restricted to in-frame clones and leaves out a portion. Found here are tens of thousands of clones, more than 70% of them singletons; the top ten hold 6.5%. This specimen consisted of CD4+ or CD8+ T cells sorted from blood, obtained in a trial of the OX40 agonist ivuxolimab. These receptors were obtained from an adult with an advanced solid tumor such as melanoma, head and neck, liver or kidney cancer. Both conserved end residues are part of each CDR3. D genes are given only for firm matches. The size of a clone is reported for some rows only, either as once, few or many, or as a class for expanded clones.

v_gene: TRBV19
j_gene: TRBJ1-1
abundance: -
d_gene: TRBD1
CDR3nt: TGTGCCAGTAGTTTTCGGACAGGGGGAGGCACTGAAGCTTTCTTT
CDR3aa: CASSFRTGGGTEAFF

v_gene: TRBV30
j_gene: TRBJ2-2
abundance: -
d_gene: TRBD2
CDR3nt: TGTGCCTGGGACCCGGGACTAGCGGGAGGGCCTGGGGAGCTGTTTTTT
CDR3aa: CAWDPGLAGGPGELFF

v_gene: TRBV6-1
j_gene: TRBJ1-4
abundance: few
d_gene: -
CDR3nt: TGTGCCAGCAGAAAGTCGACTAATGAAAAACTGTTTTTT
CDR3aa: CASRKSTNEKLFF

v_gene: TRBV9
j_gene: TRBJ1-1
abundance: once
d_gene: TRBD1
CDR3nt: TGTGCCAGCAGTACAGGGGACACTGAAGCTTTCTTT
CDR3aa: CASSTGDTEAFF

v_gene: TRBV27
j_gene: TRBJ1-5
abundance: -
d_gene: -
CDR3nt: TGTGCCAGCATTCGAAGGGATAAAAATGGTACGGCCCAGCATTTT
CDR3aa: CASIRRDKNGTAQHF

v_gene: TRBV18
j_gene: TRBJ2-1
abundance: once
d_gene: TRBD2
CDR3nt: TGTGCCAGCTCAGCCAGTGCTAGCGGCAATGAGCAGTTCTTC
CDR3aa: CASSASASGNEQFF

v_gene: TRBV29-1
j_gene: TRBJ1-6
abundance: -
d_gene: -
CDR3nt: TGCAGCGCCGGCTGGGAGGATTCACCCCTCCACTTT
CDR3aa: CSAGWEDSPLHF

v_gene: TRBV18
j_gene: TRBJ1-2
abundance: -
d_gene: -
CDR3nt: TGTGCCAGCTCACCAGGGGGCTCCGTTTACAGCTATGGCTACACCTTC
CDR3aa: CASSPGGSVYSYGYTF

v_gene: TRBV5-1
j_gene: TRBJ2-3
abundance: -
d_gene: TRBD1
CDR3nt: TGCGCCAGCACCGGGACAGGGACAGATACGCAGTATTTT
CDR3aa: CASTGTGTDTQYF

v_gene: TRBV9
j_gene: TRBJ2-2
abundance: -
d_gene: -
CDR3nt: TGTGCCAGCAGCGTTTGGGGGGACGTCACCGGGGAGCTGTTTTTT
CDR3aa: CASSVWGDVTGELFF

v_gene: TRBV5-1
j_gene: TRBJ2-5
abundance: -
d_gene: TRBD1
CDR3nt: TGCGCCAGCTCCTCTTCCCGGGCAGGGGGCTTGGAGACCCAGTACTTC
CDR3aa: CASSSSRAGGLETQYF

v_gene: TRBV6-1
j_gene: TRBJ2-1
abundance: -
d_gene: TRBD2
CDR3nt: TGTGCCAGCAGCCCCGGGGGGGGAGGAGGGCAGTTCTTC
CDR3aa: CASSPGGGGGQFF

v_gene: TRBV7-6
j_gene: TRBJ1-2
abundance: few
d_gene: -
CDR3nt: TGTGCCAGCAGCTCAACCACCGGGACACCTTATGGCTACACCTTC
CDR3aa: CASSSTTGTPYGYTF

v_gene: TRBV11-2
j_gene: TRBJ2-2
abundance: once
d_gene: -
CDR3nt: TGTGCCAGCAGCTTAGGTGGAGGCGGGCACACCGGGGAGCTGTTTTTT
CDR3aa: CASSLGGGGHTGELFF

v_gene: TRBV4-1
j_gene: TRBJ1-2
abundance: -
d_gene: -
CDR3nt: TGCGCCAGCAGCCAAGAAAACAACTATGGCTACACCTTC
CDR3aa: CASSQENNYGYTF

v_gene: TRBV6-5
j_gene: TRBJ1-2
abundance: -
d_gene: TRBD1
CDR3nt: TGTGCCAGCAGTCGGGACAGGGCCTATGGCTACACCTTC
CDR3aa: CASSRDRAYGYTF

v_gene: TRBV6-1
j_gene: TRBJ2-3
abundance: -
d_gene: TRBD1
CDR3nt: TGTGCCAGCAAAACAGGGGTTAGCACAGATACGCAGTATTTT
CDR3aa: CASKTGVSTDTQYF